This section outlines one TCR beta chain sequence together with its context. This sample was taken from a study of blood T cell repertoires in COVID-19. Study background: Collection of acute and convalescent COVID-19 samples took place in the United States, Italy and Spain. Sources were T cells, B-cell-depleted T cells, or PBMCs; the material itself was cDNA or gDNA.

In the authors' workflow: By means of reference gene primer amplification, nucleated cell counts were estimated. Sequenced by immunoSEQ multiplex PCR; TCRdb stores in-frame clones only, minus some. V and J calls plus clone size are reproduced from that table; the DNA served to infer D and trimming. The profile shows about 300,000 clones, 75% to 90% of them singletons. The CDR3 runs 15 residues. V lost 2 bases to trimming and J lost 8 bases; unmatched junction nucleotides: 4. Per germline, CDR1 MNHEY and CDR2 SVGAGI. The sample taken for sequencing was peripheral blood. The sequence came from a man aged 40-50 years with acute or convalescent COVID-19. V usage is TRBV6-5 and J usage is TRBJ2-1; 12 nucleotides agree with TRBD1. The DNA for the CDR3 is TGTGCCAGCAGTTACGGGGGACAGGGGGCATATGAGCAGTTCTTC. It translates to CASSYGGQGAYEQFF.